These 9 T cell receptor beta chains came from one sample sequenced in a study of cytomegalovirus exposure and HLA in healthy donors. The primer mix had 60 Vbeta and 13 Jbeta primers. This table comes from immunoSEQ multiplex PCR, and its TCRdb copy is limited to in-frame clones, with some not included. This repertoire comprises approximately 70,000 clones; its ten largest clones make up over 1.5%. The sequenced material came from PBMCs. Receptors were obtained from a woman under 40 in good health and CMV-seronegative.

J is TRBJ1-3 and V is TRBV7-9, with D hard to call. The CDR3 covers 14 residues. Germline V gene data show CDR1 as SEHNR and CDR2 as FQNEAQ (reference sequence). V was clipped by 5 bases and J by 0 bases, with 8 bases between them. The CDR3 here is CASSPGNSGNTIYF. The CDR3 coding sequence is TGTGCCAGCAGCCCAGGAAACTCTGGAAACACCATATATTTT. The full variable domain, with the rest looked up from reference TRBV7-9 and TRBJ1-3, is DTGVSQNPRHKITKRGQNVTFRCDPISEHNRLYWYRQTLGQGPEFLTYFQNEAQLEKSRLLSDRFSAERPKGSFSTLEIQRTEQGDSAMYLCASSPGNSGNTIYFGEGSWLTVV.

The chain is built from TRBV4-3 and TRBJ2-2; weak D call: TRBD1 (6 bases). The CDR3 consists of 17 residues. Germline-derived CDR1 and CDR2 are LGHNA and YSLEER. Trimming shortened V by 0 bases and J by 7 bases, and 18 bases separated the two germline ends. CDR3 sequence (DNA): TGCGCCAGCAGCCAAGATACCCCCGGGACACATCGCGGGGAGCTGTTTTTT. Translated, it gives CASSQDTPGTHRGELFF.

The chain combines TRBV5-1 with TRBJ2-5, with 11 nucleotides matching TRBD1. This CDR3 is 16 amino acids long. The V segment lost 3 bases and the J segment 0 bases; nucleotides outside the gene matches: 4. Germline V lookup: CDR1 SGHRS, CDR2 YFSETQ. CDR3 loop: CASSSGTGGYQETQYF. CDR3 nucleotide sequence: TGCGCCAGCAGCTCCGGGACAGGGGGGTACCAAGAGACCCAGTACTTC.

The DNA for the CDR3 is TGCGCCAGCAGCCAAGCGGGGGGCGACACCGGGGAGCTGTTTTTT. Residues: CASSQAGGDTGELFF. This chain uses TRBV5-1 with TRBJ2-2; 9 bases align to TRBD2. Germline V gene lookup returns CDR1 SGHRS and CDR2 YFSETQ. V trimming: 4 bases; J trimming: 3 bases; junction bases outside the gene matches: 4. The CDR3 length is 15 residues.

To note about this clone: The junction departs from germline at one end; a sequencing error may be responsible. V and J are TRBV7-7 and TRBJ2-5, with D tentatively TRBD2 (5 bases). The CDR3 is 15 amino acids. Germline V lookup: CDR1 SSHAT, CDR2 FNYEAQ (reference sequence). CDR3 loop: CASSLGPGLGETQYF. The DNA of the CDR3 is TGTGCTAGCAGCTTAGGTCCGGGATTAGGAGAGACCCAGTACTTC.

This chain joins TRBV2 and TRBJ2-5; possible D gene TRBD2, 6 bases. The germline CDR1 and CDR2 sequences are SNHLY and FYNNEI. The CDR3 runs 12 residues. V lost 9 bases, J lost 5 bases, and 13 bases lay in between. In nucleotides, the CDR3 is TGTGCCAGAGGAGGGCAGGGCGAGACCCAGTACTTC. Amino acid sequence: CARGGQGETQYF.

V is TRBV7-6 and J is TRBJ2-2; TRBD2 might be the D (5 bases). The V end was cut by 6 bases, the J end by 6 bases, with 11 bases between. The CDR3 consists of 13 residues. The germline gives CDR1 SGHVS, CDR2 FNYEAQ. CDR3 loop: CASRPSIAGELFF. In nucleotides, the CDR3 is TGTGCCAGCAGACCTAGCATCGCCGGGGAGCTGTTTTTT.

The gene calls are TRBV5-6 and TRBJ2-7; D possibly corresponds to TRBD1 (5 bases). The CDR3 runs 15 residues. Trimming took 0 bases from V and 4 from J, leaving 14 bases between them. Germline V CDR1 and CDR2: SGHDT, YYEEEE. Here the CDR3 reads CASSLEQTVLYEQYF. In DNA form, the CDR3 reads TGTGCCAGCAGCTTGGAACAGACAGTGCTTTACGAGCAGTACTTC.

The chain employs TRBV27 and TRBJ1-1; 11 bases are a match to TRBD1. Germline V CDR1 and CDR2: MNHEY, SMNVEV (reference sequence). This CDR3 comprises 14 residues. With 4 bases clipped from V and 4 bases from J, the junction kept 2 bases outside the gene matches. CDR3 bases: TGTGCCAGCAGTTACGGGACAGGGGGCACTGAAGCTTTCTTT. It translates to CASSYGTGGTEAFF.